These 31 T cell receptor beta chains were sequenced from one sample in a study of CD8 T cells in ankylosing spondylitis. MiXCR, applied by TCRdb to the 5' RACE reads, yields one record per CDR3 protein. The table includes around 280,000 distinct CDR3 sequences, over 15% detected once. The sequenced material came from blood, either unsorted or a sorted T cell fraction (not recorded which). These receptors were collected from a male donor with ankylosing spondylitis or in good health (not recorded which).

The chain joins TRBV5-1 to TRBJ2-7; 14 bases line up with TRBD2. V trimming: 4 bases; J trimming: 1 base; junction bases outside the gene matches: 4. The CDR3 sequence is 16 residues long. Germline V gene data show CDR1 as SGHRS and CDR2 as YFSETQ. The CDR3 sequence is CASSAGLAGGSYEQYV. For the CDR3, the DNA is TGCGCCAGCAGCGCAGGACTAGCGGGAGGTTCCTACGAGCAGTACGTC.

V and J are TRBV5-1 and TRBJ2-5; D is possibly TRBD1 (5 bases). Germline V gene data show CDR1 as SGHRS and CDR2 as YFSETQ. This CDR3 region has 15 residues. Trimming cost V 4 bases and J 3 bases, with 16 bases left between them. CDR3 region: CASSLGAGPEETQYF. In DNA form, the CDR3 reads TGCGCCAGCAGCCTAGGGGCAGGGCCTGAAGAGACCCAGTACTTC.

V gene TRBV5-1 combines with J gene TRBJ2-4, with D perhaps TRBD1 or TRBD2 (5 bases each). Germline V lookup: CDR1 SGHRS, CDR2 YFSETQ. This CDR3 is built from 15 residues. V dropped 0 bases and J dropped 9 bases, with 16 bases sitting between them. DNA for the CDR3: TGCGCCAGCAGCTTGGTGAGGGCAGGGATAAGCATTCAGTACTTC. Amino acid sequence: CASSLVRAGISIQYF.

This clonotype has at least ten counts. The J gene is TRBJ2-3, the V gene TRBV7-3; D possibly corresponds to TRBD2 (6 bases). The CDR3 has 14 amino acids. Deletions cut 5 bases from V and 0 bases from J, with 9 bases between. The germline gives CDR1 SGHTA, CDR2 FQGTGA. CDR3 sequence: CASSPGDSTDTQYF. CDR3 sequence (DNA): TGTGCCAGCAGCCCGGGGGACAGCACAGATACGCAGTATTTT.

This chain connects TRBV18 to TRBJ2-7; 7 bases agree with TRBD1. The germline gives CDR1 KGHSH, CDR2 LQKENI. J gave up 4 bases and V 4 bases, and 7 bases lay outside the gene matches. The CDR3 runs 14 residues. CDR3 loop: CASSLHRDSYEQYV. The DNA of the CDR3 is TGTGCCAGCTCACTCCACCGGGACAGTTACGAGCAGTACGTC.

This clonotype was seen at least ten times. The chain is built from TRBV20-1 and TRBJ2-1; 9 nucleotides line up with TRBD2. Germline V lookup: CDR1 DFQATT, CDR2 SNEGSKA (reference sequence). This CDR3 has 14 amino acids. V dropped 3 bases and J dropped 6; count of bases not matched to a gene: 6. This CDR3 is CSASQAGGGNEQFF. CDR3 coding DNA: TGCAGTGCTAGTCAAGCGGGAGGAGGCAATGAGCAGTTCTTC.

This clonotype has only one observation. The chain uses TRBV25-1 and TRBJ2-3; D ambiguous. Germline V lookup: CDR1 MGHDK, CDR2 SYGVNS. V was trimmed by 5 bases and J by 10 bases, leaving 7 bases between them. This CDR3 is built from 10 residues. DNA of the CDR3: TGTGCCAGCAGTCCCCATGCGCAGTATTTT. Its protein is CASSPHAQYF. The full variable domain, in which reference TRBV25-1 and TRBJ2-3 provide the parts outside the CDR3, is EADIYQTPRYLVIGTGKKITLECSQTMGHDKMYWYQQDPGMELHLIHYSYGVNSTEKGDLSSESTVSRIRTEHFPLTLESARPSHTSQYLCASSPHAQYFGPGTRLTVL.

The V gene is TRBV24-1, the J gene TRBJ2-1; a weak D match, TRBD1 (6 bases). Trimming pared 4 bases from V and 5 bases from J, leaving 17 bases between. CDR1 KGHDR and CDR2 SFDVKD come from the germline V gene. The CDR3 loop spans 16 amino acids. CDR3 in amino acids: CATSDALGQLNNEQFF. As DNA, the CDR3 is TGTGCCACCAGTGACGCGCTAGGACAGCTAAACAATGAGCAGTTCTTC.

J is TRBJ2-2 and V is TRBV5-1, with unresolved D. The CDR3 length is 15 residues. The V gene's germline CDR1 is SGHRS and CDR2 YFSETQ. V gave up 0 bases and J gave up 2 bases, with 8 bases separating them. Here the CDR3 reads CASSLAQANTGELFF. The CDR3 DNA sequence: TGCGCCAGCAGCTTGGCCCAGGCAAACACCGGGGAGCTGTTTTTT.

The chain recombines TRBV19 with TRBJ2-2; D gene uncertain. CDR3 size: 15 residues. Trimming shortened V by 5 bases and J by 0 bases, and 10 bases separated the two germline ends. Looked up from germline, CDR1 is LNHDA and CDR2 is SQIVND (reference sequence). CDR3 region: CASSPHTANTGELFF. The CDR3 DNA follows: TGTGCCAGTAGTCCTCATACGGCGAACACCGGGGAGCTGTTTTTT.

This clonotype was picked up a small number of times. The rearrangement joins TRBV20-1 to TRBJ1-5; D might be TRBD1 (6 bases). CDR1 and CDR2 from the germline V gene are DFQATT and SNEGSKA (reference sequence). V lost 6 bases, J lost 4 bases, and 10 bases lay in between. The CDR3 runs 12 residues. The CDR3, as DNA: TGCAGTGCCCAACAGGGAAATCAGCCCCAGCATTTT. Translation: CSAQQGNQPQHF.

The sample holds many counts of this clonotype. V and J are TRBV5-1 and TRBJ2-2; perhaps D is TRBD1 or TRBD2 (5 bases each). Germline V gene data show CDR1 as SGHRS and CDR2 as YFSETQ. There are 14 residues in the CDR3. Trimming removed 7 bases from V and 7 bases from J, with 17 bases in between. The CDR3 loop is CASGSWGSDGELFF. CDR3 DNA: TGCGCCAGCGGCTCTTGGGGGAGCGACGGGGAGCTGTTTTTT.

This clonotype was seen a handful of times. The chain carries TRBV2 and TRBJ2-7; D unresolved. V lost 6 bases, J lost 4 bases, and 13 bases lay in between. CDR1 is SNHLY, CDR2 FYNNEI, per germline. This CDR3 is 13 amino acids long. CDR3 in amino acids: CASRPENQYEQYV. For the CDR3, the DNA is TGTGCCAGCAGACCCGAAAATCAGTACGAGCAGTACGTC.

The chain uses TRBV6-1 and TRBJ2-3; 9 nucleotides agree with TRBD2. The CDR3 totals 18 residues. V lost 11 bases to trimming and J lost 1 base; unmatched junction nucleotides: 19. CDR1 is MNHNS, CDR2 SASEGT, per germline. The CDR3 is CAARGTGLATGRTDTQYF. In DNA form, the CDR3 reads TGTGCCGCAAGGGGAACCGGACTAGCGACCGGTCGCACAGATACGCAGTATTTT.

This clonotype occurred a few times. The V call is TRBV2, the J call TRBJ1-4; tentatively, D is TRBD1 (6 bases). CDR3 length: 12 residues. The germline V and J ends were trimmed by 6 bases and 10 bases, with 12 bases remaining between them. CDR1 is SNHLY and CDR2 is FYNNEI in the germline V gene. CDR3 nucleotide sequence: TGTGCCAGCAGAGCGACAGGCGGAAAACTGTTTTTT. Translated: CASRATGGKLFF.

V usage is TRBV7-2 and J usage is TRBJ2-1; D gene uncertain. The germline V gene encodes CDR1 SGHTA and CDR2 FQGNSA. The CDR3 is 15 residues long. The germline V and J ends were trimmed by 1 base and 2 bases, with 9 bases remaining between them. This chain's CDR3 is CASSLGGPAYNEQFF. The CDR3 DNA is TGTGCCAGCAGCTTAGGAGGACCGGCCTACAATGAGCAGTTCTTC. Full variable domain (missing parts from reference TRBV7-2 and TRBJ2-1): GAGVSQSPSNKVTEKGKDVELRCDPISGHTALYWYRQSLGQGLEFLIYFQGNSAPDKSGLPSDRFSAERTGGSVSTLTIQRTQQEDSAVYLCASSLGGPAYNEQFFGPGTRLTVL.

This clonotype was seen more than once but under ten times. The rearrangement uses TRBV29-1 and TRBJ2-1; D might be TRBD2 (5 bases). The V gene lost 8 bases and the J gene lost 16 bases, with 24 bases spanning the gap. The CDR3 spans 12 residues. In germline, CDR1 is SQVTM, CDR2 ANQGSEA. The CDR3 coding sequence is TGCAGCCACCTCTCTGGGAGTGGCGGGTGTTTCTTC. It translates to CSHLSGSGGCFF.

The chain uses TRBV5-1 and TRBJ2-1, with TRBD2 identical over 7 bases. J gave up 4 bases and V 0 bases, and 7 bases lay outside the gene matches. CDR1 SGHRS and CDR2 YFSETQ come from the germline V gene. This CDR3 has 16 amino acids. The DNA for the CDR3 is TGCGCCAGCAGCTTGGAGGCGGGAGTGGCATACAATGAGCAGTTCTTC. As protein: CASSLEAGVAYNEQFF.

This clonotype was observed once. This rearrangement joins TRBV9 to TRBJ2-4; TRBD1 aligns across 8 bases. Per germline, CDR1 SGDLS and CDR2 YYNGEE. The junction had 5 bases not matched to a gene; V was cut back by 4 bases and J by 8 bases. CDR3 length: 13 amino acids. CDR3 region: CASSPDRGDIQYF. The CDR3 region has the DNA TGTGCCAGCAGCCCCGACAGGGGTGACATTCAGTACTTC.

There are a few counts of this clonotype. V and J are TRBV11-2 and TRBJ1-4; D might be TRBD1 (5 bases). The CDR3 has 17 residues. Germline V gene sequence: CDR1 SGHAT, CDR2 FQNNGV. V was cut by 0 bases and J by 6 bases, with 17 bases left in between. The CDR3 DNA reads as TGTGCCAGCAGCTTAGAAGGGACGACGGGACCGTATGAAAAACTGTTTTTT. Amino acid sequence: CASSLEGTTGPYEKLFF. Using reference TRBV11-2 and TRBJ1-4 for the parts outside the CDR3, the full variable domain is EAGVAQSPRYKIIEKRQSVAFWCNPISGHATLYWYQQILGQGPKLLIQFQNNGVVDDSQLPKDRFSAERLKGVDSTLKIQPAKLEDSAVYLCASSLEGTTGPYEKLFFGSGTQLSVL.

This clonotype was observed at least ten times. This chain uses TRBV9 with TRBJ2-1; weak D call: TRBD1 (7 bases). Germline V CDR1 and CDR2: SGDLS, YYNGEE. The CDR3 has 11 residues. The V end was cut by 7 bases, the J end by 7 bases, with 9 bases between. The CDR3 sequence is CASSGGNEQFF. The CDR3 coding sequence is TGTGCCAGCTCAGGGGGGAATGAGCAGTTCTTC.

In this sample, this clonotype turned up a few times. The genes are TRBV7-9 and TRBJ2-5; D call uncertain. Germline V gives CDR1 SEHNR, CDR2 FQNEAQ (reference sequence). The CDR3 is made up of 12 amino acids. The V end was cut by 10 bases, the J end by 1 base, with 10 bases between. The CDR3: CAIQPSQETQYF. The CDR3, as DNA: TGTGCCATCCAGCCTTCCCAAGAGACCCAGTACTTC.

V and J are TRBV2 and TRBJ1-1; 11 bases map to TRBD1. The CDR3 has 14 amino acids. V trimming: 4 bases; J trimming: 5 bases; junction bases outside the gene matches: 3. Germline CDR1 is SNHLY and CDR2 is FYNNEI. DNA of the CDR3: TGTGCCAGCAGTGGGACAGGGGGCAAGACTGAAGCTTTCTTT. Its protein is CASSGTGGKTEAFF. Using reference TRBV2 and TRBJ1-1 for the parts outside the CDR3, the full variable domain is EPEVTQTPSHQVTQMGQEVILRCVPISNHLYFYWYRQILGQKVEFLVSFYNNEISEKSEIFDDQFSVERPDGSNFTLKIRSTKLEDSAMYFCASSGTGGKTEAFFGQGTRLTVV.

This clonotype was seen repeatedly, ten times or more. The chain is built from TRBV20-1 and TRBJ2-7, with 9 bases matching TRBD2. CDR3 length equals 12 residues. V shed 6 bases and J 3 bases; nucleotides not matched to a gene: 3. In germline, CDR1 is DFQATT, CDR2 SNEGSKA (reference sequence). This CDR3 reads CSAKAGGYEQYV. CDR3 nucleotide sequence: TGCAGTGCCAAAGCGGGGGGCTACGAGCAGTACGTC.

This chain connects TRBV27 to TRBJ2-1; no firm D call. The CDR3 runs 15 residues. Trimming removed 3 bases from V and 0 bases from J, with 9 bases in between. CDR1 MNHEY and CDR2 SMNVEV come from the germline V gene (reference sequence). The CDR3: CASSLSPSSYNEQFF. The CDR3 region has the DNA TGTGCCAGCAGTTTGAGCCCTAGCTCCTACAATGAGCAGTTCTTC.

The chain recombines TRBV7-8 with TRBJ1-2, with 9 bases aligning to TRBD1. Germline-derived CDR1 and CDR2 are SGHVS and FQNEAQ. J gave up 4 bases and V 5 bases, and 11 bases lay outside the gene matches. The length of the CDR3 is 16 residues. DNA of the CDR3: TGTGCCAGCAGCCAAAGGACAGGGGCGGTGAGCTATGGCTACACCTTC. Translating it yields CASSQRTGAVSYGYTF.

The chain carries TRBV7-3 and TRBJ2-1; D not resolved. The V and J ends lost 5 bases and 7 bases respectively, with 15 bases between them. CDR1 SGHTA and CDR2 FQGTGA come from the germline V gene. The CDR3 spans 14 residues. The CDR3 DNA sequence: TGTGCCAGCAGCACCTCGGGCCCTCGGAATGAGCAGTTCTTC. Translation gives CASSTSGPRNEQFF. Drawing the rest from reference TRBV7-3 and TRBJ2-1, the complete variable domain is GAGVSQTPSNKVTEKGKYVELRCDPISGHTALYWYRQSLGQGPEFLIYFQGTGAADDSGLPNDRFFAVRPEGSVSTLKIQRTERGDSAVYLCASSTSGPRNEQFFGPGTRLTVL.

The sample holds a few counts of this clonotype. V gene TRBV20-1 combines with J gene TRBJ2-1, with 16 bases aligning to TRBD2. In germline, CDR1 is DFQATT, CDR2 SNEGSKA (reference sequence). The V and J ends lost 6 bases and 0 bases, in that order; junction bases with no gene match: 5. The length of the CDR3 is 17 residues. The CDR3 loop reads CSAPGLAGGDSYNEQFF. The CDR3 nucleotides are TGCAGTGCCCCGGGACTAGCGGGAGGGGACTCCTACAATGAGCAGTTCTTC.

To note about this clonotype: No conserved phenylalanine or tryptophan ends this CDR3, so it is likely a read error. This chain joins TRBV28 and TRBJ2-7; D gene uncertain. Trimming took off 4 bases at V and 6 bases at J, with 16 bases between the two ends. In germline, CDR1 is MDHEN, CDR2 SYDVKM. The CDR3 covers 14 residues. The CDR3 nucleotides read TGTGCCAGCAGTTCAAGTGTAGGTTCGGGCGAGCAGTACGCC. It is translated as CASSSSVGSGEQYA.

This chain links TRBV5-1 with TRBJ1-1; D is undetermined. Deletions cut 0 bases from V and 0 bases from J, with 12 bases between. CDR3 length: 16 amino acids. Looked up from germline, CDR1 is SGHRS and CDR2 is YFSETQ. CDR3: CASSLGHDTLNTEAFF. The CDR3 DNA is TGCGCCAGCAGCTTGGGCCACGACACCTTGAACACTGAAGCTTTCTTT.

This clonotype was seen at least ten times. One junction end disagrees with the germline gene, perhaps due to a read error. The gene calls are TRBV2 and TRBJ1-6, with 7 positions matching TRBD1. Germline assignment: CDR1 SNHLY and CDR2 FYNNEI. The CDR3 loop spans 13 amino acids. CDR3 bases: TGTGCCAGCCGCCGGGACAGCCAAGGGCATCCTTACTTT. This sequence encodes CASRRDSQGHPYF.